The entry that follows covers one TCR beta chain sequence. Clones were read by immunoSEQ multiplex PCR, and TCRdb kept only the in-frame ones, dropping some. The sample lists 95,000 to 100,000 clones; approximately 95% were seen once. The data were obtained in a study of technical replicates of blood from four donors. The CDR3 runs to 15 residues. Germline CDR1 SGHVS, CDR2 FNYEAQ. Deletions cut 5 bases from V and 0 bases from J, with 13 bases between. Material: T cells isolated from PBMCs. The sequence derives from a human donor in good health. The rearrangement uses TRBV7-6 and TRBJ1-1; maybe TRBD1 (5 bases). CDR3 loop: CASSPPQGMNTEAFF. The CDR3 DNA is TGTGCCAGCAGCCCTCCTCAGGGAATGAACACTGAAGCTTTCTTT.